These 6 T cell receptor beta chains were sequenced from one sample in a study of cytomegalovirus exposure and HLA in healthy donors. The PCR contained 60 Vbeta and 13 Jbeta primers. Profiled with immunoSEQ multiplex PCR; TCRdb holds only in-frame clones, not every one. Among fewer than 150,000 clones listed, about 85% were seen once. The sample was PBMCs. The receptors stem from a woman aged 25 to 39 in good health and CMV-seropositive.

V usage is TRBV27 and J usage is TRBJ2-7; D is unresolved. CDR1 and CDR2 from the germline V gene are MNHEY and SMNVEV (reference sequence). The CDR3 has 14 residues. Trimming stripped 5 bases from V and 3 bases from J, with 14 bases between. CDR3 DNA: TGTGCCAGCAGTCCTAGGCCCATTATCTACGAGCAGTACTTC. Translated: CASSPRPIIYEQYF.

The chain links TRBV6-6 to TRBJ2-1; 15 bases line up with TRBD2. V gave up 6 bases and J gave up 7 bases; unmatched junction bases: 4. Germline CDR1 and CDR2: MNHNY and SVGAGI (reference sequence). This CDR3 contains 15 residues. CDR3 in amino acids: CASRGTSGRSNEQFF. The DNA for the CDR3 is TGTGCCAGCAGGGGGACTAGCGGGAGGAGTAATGAGCAGTTCTTC.

The rearrangement links TRBV9 to TRBJ1-3, with 7 nucleotides matching TRBD1. After removal of 4 bases from V and 2 bases from J, the junction contained 3 bases not matched to a gene. This CDR3 spans 14 amino acids. Per the germline V gene, CDR1 is SGDLS and CDR2 is YYNGEE. The CDR3 nucleotides are TGTGCCAGCAGCCTTCAGGGGGCTGGAAACACCATATATTTT. This gives the protein CASSLQGAGNTIYF.

This rearrangement joins TRBV18 to TRBJ2-4; 7 bases agree with TRBD1. V was clipped by 3 bases and J by 11 bases; unmatched bases: 19. Per germline, CDR1 KGHSH and CDR2 LQKENI. CDR3 length: 17 amino acids. The CDR3: CASSPQMEVGGAFVQYF. The CDR3, as DNA: TGTGCCAGCTCACCTCAGATGGAAGTAGGGGGCGCGTTTGTTCAGTACTTC.

The V gene is TRBV19, the J gene TRBJ2-5; a weak D match, TRBD1 (5 bases). Trimming removed 5 bases at V and 1 base at J, with 14 bases between. This CDR3 has 15 amino acids. Germline values: CDR1 LNHDA, CDR2 SQIVND (reference sequence). The CDR3 DNA reads as TGTGCCAGTAGTGTCTCCTACAGGTTCCAAGAGACCCAGTACTTC. Translation: CASSVSYRFQETQYF.

The genes are TRBV6-5 and TRBJ2-7; 9 bases agree with TRBD1. V trimming: 10 bases; J trimming: 0 bases; junction bases outside the gene matches: 10. CDR3 length: 15 amino acids. Per germline, CDR1 MNHEY and CDR2 SVGAGI. The CDR3 nucleotides read TGTGCCACTAACCGTGGGACAGGGCACTCCTACGAGCAGTACTTC. It encodes CATNRGTGHSYEQYF.